Shown below are 10 T cell receptor beta chains from a single sample sequenced in a study of shared clonotypes between healthy human individuals. Assay used: immunoSEQ multiplex PCR; TCRdb lists only in-frame clones, some missing. The top ten hold roughly 0.45% of the sample, which has some 1,600,000 clones, 95% to 99% seen once. The sample was naive CD4+ T cells sorted from blood. This sample's subset: CD45RA+ positively selected. The receptor set was obtained from a man aged 25 to 40 in good health.

The chain uses TRBV30 and TRBJ2-7, with 9 bases fitting TRBD1. The CDR3 sequence is 16 residues long. Unmatched junction bases numbered 7, after V lost 0 bases and J lost 1 base. Looked up from germline, CDR1 is GTSNPN and CDR2 is SVGIG (reference sequence). This CDR3 is CAWSVGQTGGSYEQYF. The CDR3 DNA reads TGTGCCTGGAGTGTAGGACAGACAGGGGGATCCTACGAGCAGTACTTC. The full variable domain, completed using reference TRBV30 and TRBJ2-7, is SQTIHQWPATLVQPVGSPLSLECTVEGTSNPNLYWYRQAAGRGLQLLFYSVGIGQISSEVPQNLSASRPQDRQFILSSKKLLLSDSGFYLCAWSVGQTGGSYEQYFGPGTRLTVT.

This chain connects TRBV5-6 to TRBJ1-2; D gene uncertain. The V gene's germline CDR1 is SGHDT and CDR2 YYEEEE. This CDR3 contains 12 residues. The CDR3 DNA follows: TGTGCTTCGGCCAGAACTAACTATGGCTACACCTTC. Encoded protein: CASARTNYGYTF.

This clone was counted once. The V call is TRBV5-6, the J call TRBJ2-7, with TRBD2 matching over 8 bases. Germline V CDR1 and CDR2: SGHDT, YYEEEE. The CDR3 is 15 amino acids. After removal of 1 base from V and 5 bases from J, the junction contained 8 bases not matched to a gene. The DNA of the CDR3 is TGTGCCAGCAGCTTGTACGTAGCGGGATGGAACGAGCAGTACTTC. This codes for CASSLYVAGWNEQYF.

The chain carries TRBV11-2 and TRBJ2-1; a possible D gene is TRBD1 (5 bases). Germline V lookup: CDR1 SGHAT, CDR2 FQNNGV. This CDR3 region has 15 residues. Trimming took off 1 base at V and 0 bases at J, with 7 bases between the two ends. The CDR3 DNA is TGTGCCAGCAGCTTAGCCAGGGCCTCCTACAATGAGCAGTTCTTC. Translated, it gives CASSLARASYNEQFF.

CDR3 residues: CASSLLGVSAGELFF. In DNA, the CDR3 is TGTGCCAGCAGTTTACTCGGGGTCTCGGCCGGGGAGCTGTTTTTT. This sequence joins TRBV28 and TRBJ2-2, with D perhaps matching TRBD2 (5 bases). The CDR3 has 15 residues. Per the germline V gene, CDR1 is MDHEN and CDR2 is SYDVKM. Deletions cut 2 bases from V and 6 bases from J, with 13 bases between.

Details on this clone: Other DNA sequences in the sample encode the same CDR3. This chain links TRBV5-1 with TRBJ2-7; possible D gene TRBD1, 6 bases. Trimming cost V 0 bases and J 0 bases, with 10 bases left between them. CDR3 length equals 15 residues. Germline CDR1 and CDR2: SGHRS and YFSETQ. DNA of the CDR3: TGCGCCAGCAGCTTGGACACAGGGAGCTCCTACGAGCAGTACTTC. It yields the protein CASSLDTGSSYEQYF.

This clone was picked up one time. The rearrangement joins TRBV7-9 to TRBJ2-5; D is undetermined. Trimming stripped 1 base from V and 6 bases from J, with 9 bases between. Germline V gene sequence: CDR1 SEHNR, CDR2 FQNEAQ (reference sequence). The CDR3 runs 13 residues. The CDR3 nucleotides read TGTGCCAGCAGCTTAGGGGAATTAAAGACCCAGTACTTC. Translated, it gives CASSLGELKTQYF.

The chain uses TRBV9 and TRBJ2-7; TRBD1 matches at 9 bases. The germline gives CDR1 SGDLS, CDR2 YYNGEE. The CDR3 totals 14 residues. The V and J ends lost 3 bases and 5 bases, in that order; junction bases with no gene match: 6. The CDR3 region is CASSATGGSHEQYF. In DNA form, the CDR3 reads TGTGCCAGCAGCGCTACAGGGGGCTCACACGAGCAGTACTTC.

The chain recombines TRBV7-3 with TRBJ2-3; TRBD1 might be the D (8 bases). Germline V gene data show CDR1 as SGHTA and CDR2 as FQGTGA. The CDR3 totals 16 residues. V lost 5 bases to trimming and J lost 5 bases, with 20 bases between them. CDR3: CASSRRTGPGGDTQYF. In DNA, the CDR3 is TGTGCCAGCAGCCGAAGGACAGGGCCGGGGGGAGATACGCAGTATTTT.

The chain employs TRBV7-9 and TRBJ1-4; D perhaps matches TRBD1 (5 bases). Germline assignment: CDR1 SEHNR and CDR2 FQNEAQ (reference sequence). V shed 5 bases and J shed 1 base, with 11 bases lying between them. The CDR3 runs to 15 residues. The CDR3: CASSPGRGTNEKLFF. For the CDR3, the DNA is TGTGCCAGCAGCCCGGGGCGGGGAACTAATGAAAAACTGTTTTTT. Using reference TRBV7-9 and TRBJ1-4 for the parts outside the CDR3, the full variable domain is DTGVSQNPRHKITKRGQNVTFRCDPISEHNRLYWYRQTLGQGPEFLTYFQNEAQLEKSRLLSDRFSAERPKGSFSTLEIQRTEQGDSAMYLCASSPGRGTNEKLFFGSGTQLSVL.